This TCR beta chain appears in the sequencing data of a study of T cells in Graves' hyperthyroidism and ophthalmopathy. Points from the study as a whole: In validation, the model predicted ophthalmopathy. These predictions came a median about 6.5 months before onset.

Amplified TCR beta CDR3 regions derived from RNA transcripts. The primer set for the first-round RT-PCR of the TCR CDR3 was HTBI. From the multiplex PCR reads, TCRdb called clonotypes with MiXCR, one entry per CDR3 protein. The sample has some 500,000 distinct CDR3 sequences, approximately 15% seen once; the top ten hold less than 20%. This clonotype was detected many times. Its antigen is unidentified. Among the patients, aged 18 to 65, hyperthyroidism was newly diagnosed and had lasted under 2 months. Germline V gene lookup returns CDR1 SGHTA and CDR2 FQGNSA. The length of the CDR3 is 15 residues. The V gene end was trimmed by 6 bases and the J gene end by 3 bases; junction bases not matched to a gene: 4.

The V call is TRBV7-2, the J call TRBJ2-7; TRBD2 aligns across 14 bases. This TCR came from a young woman with Graves' hyperthyroidism. Sequenced material: blood. The CDR3 DNA is TGTGCCAGCAGTCACGGGACTAGCGGGGGCTACGAGCAGTACTTC. As protein: CASSHGTSGGYEQYF.